The text below deals with one T cell receptor (beta chain). The germline V and J ends were trimmed by 0 bases and 3 bases, with 5 bases remaining between them. Germline V gene sequence: CDR1 DFQATT, CDR2 SNEGSKA (reference sequence). This CDR3 has 12 residues. The data derive from a study of T-cell memory formation after mild COVID-19. TCRdb re-derived calls from the 5' RACE reads in MiXCR, one entry per CDR3 protein. Found here are under 300,000 distinct CDR3 sequences, 8% to 9% of them singletons; the top ten hold less than 25%. This receptor was taken from a man younger than 35 who had mild COVID-19 (a few samples of this study predate the infection). Cell type and time point are not known. This sequence joins TRBV20-1 and TRBJ2-5; D ambiguous. Sequencing was done on a sample of PBMCs or a T cell subset sorted from them (not recorded which). This chain's CDR3 is CSARDGEETQYF. CDR3 nucleotides: TGCAGTGCTAGAGATGGAGAAGAGACCCAGTACTTC.